This T cell receptor (beta chain) was sequenced for a study of read filtering for tumor transcriptome and immune sequencing. Whole-study context: R-ISS stage counts were 8 for I, about 15 for II, 7 for III. Study results and limitations: The CD138-negative fraction was mixed bone marrow immune cells, not pure T cells. In IR-seq, single-read clonotypes were 75% to 90% of clonotypes but around 3.2% of reads. IR-seq and RNA-seq agreed better without single-read clonotypes.

In this sample, this clonotype turned up many times. As yet, its antigen is unknown. Germline CDR1 reads SGHVS; CDR2 reads FNYEAQ. V lost 1 base and J 2 bases, leaving 6 bases between the germline ends. The length of the CDR3 is 13 residues. This library used roughly 400 ng RNA and molecular barcoded adaptors spanning alpha/delta and beta/gamma chains. MiXCR, applied by TCRdb to the reads, yields one record per CDR3 protein. The sample lists around 130,000 distinct CDR3 sequences; around 14% were seen once. The chain carries TRBV7-6 and TRBJ2-7; no definite D call. The source of this sequence is a donor at least 40 years old with multiple myeloma. Sequenced material: a population of CD138-negative cells sorted from bone marrow. The CDR3 loop reads CASSLGDAYEQYF. CDR3 nucleotide sequence: TGTGCCAGCAGCTTAGGAGACGCCTACGAGCAGTACTTC.